This T cell receptor (beta chain) derives from a study of T cell responses to AZD1222 COVID-19 vaccine. Study-level points and caveats: Spike-wide coverage was observed for vaccine-associated CD4 TCRs, with dominant responses at 160-218 and 743-854. There were repertoire samples only from the period after the peak T cell response. Baseline serostatus was positive in only six AZD1222 recipients. Donors were mostly white British, more females; clonal diversity possibly underestimated.

In the case of this clone: What it binds is unknown.

From germline, CDR1 is SGHTA and CDR2 FQGNSA. Trimming left V 8 bases short and J 0 bases short, with 8 bases between. The CDR3 covers 12 residues. Using immunoSEQ multiplex PCR, the repertoire was profiled, and TCRdb retains in-frame clones only, with some absent. This sample has 95,000 to 100,000 clones, with approximately 84% found just once. The TCR originated in an adult in good health. This specimen was peripheral blood, taken on day 0 of AZD1222 vaccination. V usage is TRBV7-2 and J usage is TRBJ2-7, with D perhaps matching TRBD2 (5 bases). The CDR3 nucleotides are TGTGCCAGCGGGAGTCACTCCTACGAGCAGTACTTC. Translating it yields CASGSHSYEQYF. Combining the CDR3 with reference TRBV7-2 and TRBJ2-7 gives the whole variable domain GAGVSQSPSNKVTEKGKDVELRCDPISGHTALYWYRQSLGQGLEFLIYFQGNSAPDKSGLPSDRFSAERTGGSVSTLTIQRTQQEDSAVYLCASGSHSYEQYFGPGTRLTVT.